This T cell receptor beta chain was found in a study of cytomegalovirus exposure and HLA in healthy donors. With 7 bases removed from V and 5 bases from J, the gap between germline ends came to 19 bases. The CDR3 spans 15 residues. Germline CDR1 and CDR2: LNHDA and SQIVND (reference sequence). The study ran its PCR with 60 Vbeta and 13 Jbeta primers. The repertoire was sequenced with immunoSEQ multiplex PCR; TCRdb's copy has only in-frame clones and lacks some. This table holds about 94,000 clones, 50% to 75% found once. Sequences were obtained from PBMCs. The chain employs TRBV19 and TRBJ2-3; D not certain. This clonotype originated in a man aged 25-45 years in good health and CMV-seronegative. The CDR3 DNA reads TGTGCCAGTAAAATACACCATCTTTTTAAAGATACGCAGTATTTT. Amino acid sequence: CASKIHHLFKDTQYF.